This T cell receptor beta chain was profiled in a study of technical replicates of blood from a few donors. Measured with immunoSEQ multiplex PCR; TCRdb has only the in-frame clones, and not every one. The sample includes tens of thousands of clones, approximately 94% of them seen just once. This clone appeared a single time. The length of the CDR3 is 15 residues. With 5 bases clipped from V and 5 bases from J, the junction kept 9 bases outside the gene matches. Per the germline V gene, CDR1 is SGHRS and CDR2 is YFSETQ. The source material was PBMCs. The chain combines TRBV5-1 with TRBJ2-2; 7 bases fit TRBD1. The TCR sequence derives from a human donor in good health. Some clones in this sample may be carry-over from other donors' samples. Here the CDR3 reads CASSSRTDRTGELFF. CDR3 bases: TGCGCCAGCAGTTCACGAACGGACAGGACCGGGGAGCTGTTTTTT.